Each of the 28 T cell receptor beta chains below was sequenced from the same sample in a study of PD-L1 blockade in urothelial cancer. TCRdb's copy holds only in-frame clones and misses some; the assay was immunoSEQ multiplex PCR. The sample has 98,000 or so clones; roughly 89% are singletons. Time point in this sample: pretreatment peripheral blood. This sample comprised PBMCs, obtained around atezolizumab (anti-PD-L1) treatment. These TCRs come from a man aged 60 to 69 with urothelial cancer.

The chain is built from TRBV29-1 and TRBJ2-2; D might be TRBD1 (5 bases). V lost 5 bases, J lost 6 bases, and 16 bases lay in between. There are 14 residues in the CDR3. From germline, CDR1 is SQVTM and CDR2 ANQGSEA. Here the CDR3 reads CSVSRAMGAGELFF. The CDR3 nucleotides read TGCAGCGTTAGCAGGGCTATGGGTGCCGGGGAGCTGTTTTTT.

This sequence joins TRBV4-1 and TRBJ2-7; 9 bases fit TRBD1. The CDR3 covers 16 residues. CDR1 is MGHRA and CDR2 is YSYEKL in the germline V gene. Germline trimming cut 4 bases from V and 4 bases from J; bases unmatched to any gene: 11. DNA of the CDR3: TGCGCCAGCAGCCGGGACACCGGGACAGGGATGTACGAGCAGTACTTC. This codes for CASSRDTGTGMYEQYF.

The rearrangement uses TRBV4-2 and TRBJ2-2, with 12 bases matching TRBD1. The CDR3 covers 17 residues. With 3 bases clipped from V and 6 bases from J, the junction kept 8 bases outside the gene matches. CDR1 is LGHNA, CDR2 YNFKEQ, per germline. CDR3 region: CASSQEGTGGTAGELFF. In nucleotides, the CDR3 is TGTGCCAGCAGCCAGGAGGGGACAGGGGGCACGGCCGGGGAGCTGTTTTTT.

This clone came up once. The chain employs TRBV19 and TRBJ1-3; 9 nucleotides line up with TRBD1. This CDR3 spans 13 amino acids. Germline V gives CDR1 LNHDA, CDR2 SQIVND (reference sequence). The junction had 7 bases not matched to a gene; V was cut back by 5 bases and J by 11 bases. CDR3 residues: CASSLGQGYAIYF. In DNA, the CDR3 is TGTGCCAGTAGTTTGGGACAGGGATACGCCATATATTTT. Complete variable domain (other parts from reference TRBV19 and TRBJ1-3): DGGITQSPKYLFRKEGQNVTLSCEQNLNHDAMYWYRQDPGQGLRLIYYSQIVNDFQKGDIAEGYSVSREKKESFPLTVTSAQKNPTAFYLCASSLGQGYAIYFGEGSWLTVV.

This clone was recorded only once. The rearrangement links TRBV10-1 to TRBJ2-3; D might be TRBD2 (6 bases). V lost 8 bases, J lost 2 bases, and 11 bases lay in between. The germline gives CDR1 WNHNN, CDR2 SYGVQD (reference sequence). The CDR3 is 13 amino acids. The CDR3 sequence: CASATSPTDTQYF. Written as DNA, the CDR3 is TGCGCCAGCGCCACTAGCCCCACAGATACGCAGTATTTT.

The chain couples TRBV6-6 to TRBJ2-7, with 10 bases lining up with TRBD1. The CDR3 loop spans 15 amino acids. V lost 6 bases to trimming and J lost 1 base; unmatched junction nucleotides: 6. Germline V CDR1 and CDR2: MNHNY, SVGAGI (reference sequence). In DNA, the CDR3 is TGTGCCAGCAGCCCGGGACAGGGGCGTTCCTACGAGCAGTACTTC. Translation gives CASSPGQGRSYEQYF.

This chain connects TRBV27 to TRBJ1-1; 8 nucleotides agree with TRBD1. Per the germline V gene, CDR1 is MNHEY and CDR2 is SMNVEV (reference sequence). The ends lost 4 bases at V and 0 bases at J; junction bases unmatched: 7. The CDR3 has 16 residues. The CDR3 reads CASSYKSGQVNTEAFF. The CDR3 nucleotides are TGTGCCAGCAGTTACAAATCGGGACAGGTGAACACTGAAGCTTTCTTT.

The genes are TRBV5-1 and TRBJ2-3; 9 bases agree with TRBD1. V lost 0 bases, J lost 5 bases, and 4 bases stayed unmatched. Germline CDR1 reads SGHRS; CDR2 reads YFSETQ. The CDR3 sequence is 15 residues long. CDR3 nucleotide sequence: TGCGCCAGCAGCTTGGCGGACAGGGGCAAAGATACGCAGTATTTT. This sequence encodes CASSLADRGKDTQYF.

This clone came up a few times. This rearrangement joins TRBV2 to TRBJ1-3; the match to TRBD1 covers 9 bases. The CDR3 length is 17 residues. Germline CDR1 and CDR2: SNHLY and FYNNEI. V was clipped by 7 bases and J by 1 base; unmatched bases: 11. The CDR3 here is CASTTRSDRGSGNTIYF. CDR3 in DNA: TGTGCCAGCACCACCAGAAGCGACAGGGGGTCTGGAAACACCATATATTTT.

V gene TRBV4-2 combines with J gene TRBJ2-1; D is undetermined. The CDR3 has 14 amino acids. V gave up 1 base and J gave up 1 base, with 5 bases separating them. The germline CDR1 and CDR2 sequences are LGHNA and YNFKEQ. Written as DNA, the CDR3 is TGTGCCAGCAGCCAAGGAGGATCCTACAATGAGCAGTTCTTC. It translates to CASSQGGSYNEQFF.

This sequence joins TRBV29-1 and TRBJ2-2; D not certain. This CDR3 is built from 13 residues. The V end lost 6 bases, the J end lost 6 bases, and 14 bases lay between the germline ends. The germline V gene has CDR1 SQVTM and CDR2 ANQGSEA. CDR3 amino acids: CSVADLGSGELFF. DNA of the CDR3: TGCAGCGTCGCAGACTTAGGATCCGGGGAGCTGTTTTTT.

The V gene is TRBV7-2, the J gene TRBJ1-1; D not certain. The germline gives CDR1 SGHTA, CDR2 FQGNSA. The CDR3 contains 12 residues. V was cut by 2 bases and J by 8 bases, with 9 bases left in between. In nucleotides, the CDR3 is TGTGCCAGCAGCTTAAACCGGGAGGAAGCTTTCTTT. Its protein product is CASSLNREEAFF. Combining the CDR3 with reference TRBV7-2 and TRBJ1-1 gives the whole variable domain GAGVSQSPSNKVTEKGKDVELRCDPISGHTALYWYRQSLGQGLEFLIYFQGNSAPDKSGLPSDRFSAERTGGSVSTLTIQRTQQEDSAVYLCASSLNREEAFFGQGTRLTVV.

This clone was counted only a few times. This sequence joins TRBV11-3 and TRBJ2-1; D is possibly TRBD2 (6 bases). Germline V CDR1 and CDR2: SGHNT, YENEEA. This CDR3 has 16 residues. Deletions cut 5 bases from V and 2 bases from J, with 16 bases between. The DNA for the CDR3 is TGTGCCAGCAGCCGATCGGCGGGAACAACCTACAATGAGCAGTTCTTC. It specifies CASSRSAGTTYNEQFF.

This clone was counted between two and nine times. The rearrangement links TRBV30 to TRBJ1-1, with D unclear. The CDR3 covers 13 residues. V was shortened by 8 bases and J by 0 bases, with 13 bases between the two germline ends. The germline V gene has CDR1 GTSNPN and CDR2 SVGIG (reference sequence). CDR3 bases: TGTGCCCGAGCGACGGCGATGAACACTGAAGCTTTCTTT. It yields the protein CARATAMNTEAFF.

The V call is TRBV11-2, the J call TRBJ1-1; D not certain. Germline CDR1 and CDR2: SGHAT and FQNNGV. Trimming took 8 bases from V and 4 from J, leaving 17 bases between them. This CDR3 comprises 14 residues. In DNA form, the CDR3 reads TGTGCCAGCTCACCAAGCGGGGTGGGCACTGAAGCTTTCTTT. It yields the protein CASSPSGVGTEAFF.

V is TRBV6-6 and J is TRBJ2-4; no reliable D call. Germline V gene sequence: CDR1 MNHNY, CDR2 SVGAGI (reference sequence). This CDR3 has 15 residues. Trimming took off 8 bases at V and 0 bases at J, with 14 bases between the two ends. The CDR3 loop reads CASDGTDLAKNIQYF. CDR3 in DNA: TGTGCCAGCGACGGAACAGATCTAGCCAAAAACATTCAGTACTTC.

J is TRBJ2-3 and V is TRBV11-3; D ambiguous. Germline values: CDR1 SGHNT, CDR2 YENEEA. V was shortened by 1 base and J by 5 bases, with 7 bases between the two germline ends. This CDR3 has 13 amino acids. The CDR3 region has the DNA TGTGCCAGCAGCTTAGTTAACGGAGATACGCAGTATTTT. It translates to CASSLVNGDTQYF. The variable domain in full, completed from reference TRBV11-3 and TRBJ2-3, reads EAGVVQSPRYKIIEKKQPVAFWCNPISGHNTLYWYLQNLGQGPELLIRYENEEAVDDSQLPKDRFSAERLKGVDSTLKIQPAELGDSAVYLCASSLVNGDTQYFGPGTRLTVL.

CDR3 in amino acids: CASSVDPGQATGELFF. CDR3 DNA: TGTGCCAGCAGCGTAGACCCGGGACAGGCCACCGGGGAGCTGTTTTTT. The chain couples TRBV9 to TRBJ2-2, with 8 bases aligning to TRBD1. CDR3 length equals 16 residues. The ends lost 0 bases at V and 4 bases at J; junction bases unmatched: 5. From germline, CDR1 is SGDLS and CDR2 YYNGEE.

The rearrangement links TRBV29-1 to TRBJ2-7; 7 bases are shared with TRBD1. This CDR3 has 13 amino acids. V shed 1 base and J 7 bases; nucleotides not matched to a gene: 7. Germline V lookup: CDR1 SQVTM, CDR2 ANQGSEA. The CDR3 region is CSVEGTGTVEQYF. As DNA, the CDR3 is TGCAGCGTTGAAGGGACAGGTACTGTGGAGCAGTACTTC.

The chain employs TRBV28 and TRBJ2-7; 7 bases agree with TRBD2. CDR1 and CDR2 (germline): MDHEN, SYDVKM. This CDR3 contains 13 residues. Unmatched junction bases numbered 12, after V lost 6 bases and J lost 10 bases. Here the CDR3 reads CASRQSGKVFQYF. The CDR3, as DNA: TGTGCCAGCAGGCAAAGCGGGAAAGTTTTTCAGTACTTC.

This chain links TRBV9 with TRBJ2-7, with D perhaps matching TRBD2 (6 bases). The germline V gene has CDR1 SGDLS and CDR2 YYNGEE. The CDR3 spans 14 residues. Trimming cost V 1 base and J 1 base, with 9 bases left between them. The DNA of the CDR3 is TGTGCCAGCAGCGTAACGGGAGTATCCTACGAGCAGTACTTC. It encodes CASSVTGVSYEQYF.

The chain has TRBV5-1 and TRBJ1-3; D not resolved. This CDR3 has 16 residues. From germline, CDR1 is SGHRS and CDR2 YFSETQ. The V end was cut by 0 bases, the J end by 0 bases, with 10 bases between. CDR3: CASSLAMGFSGNTIYF. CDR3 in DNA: TGCGCCAGCAGCTTGGCCATGGGCTTCTCTGGAAACACCATATATTTT.

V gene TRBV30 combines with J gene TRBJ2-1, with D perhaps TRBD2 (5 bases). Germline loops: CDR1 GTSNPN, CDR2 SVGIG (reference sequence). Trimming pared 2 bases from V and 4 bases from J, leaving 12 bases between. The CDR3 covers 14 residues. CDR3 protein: CAWSRMERYNEQFF. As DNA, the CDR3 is TGTGCCTGGAGTCGAATGGAGCGGTACAATGAGCAGTTCTTC.

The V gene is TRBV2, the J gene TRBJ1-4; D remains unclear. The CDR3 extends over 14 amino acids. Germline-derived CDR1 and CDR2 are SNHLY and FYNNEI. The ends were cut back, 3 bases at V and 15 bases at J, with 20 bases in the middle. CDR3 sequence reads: CASSDSGRRKGLFF. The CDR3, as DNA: TGTGCCAGCAGTGATTCGGGGAGAAGGAAAGGATTGTTTTTT.

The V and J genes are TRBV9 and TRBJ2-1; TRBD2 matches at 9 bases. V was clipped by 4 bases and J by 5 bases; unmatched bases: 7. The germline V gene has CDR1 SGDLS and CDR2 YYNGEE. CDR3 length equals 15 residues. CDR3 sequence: CASSPKTSGDNEQFF. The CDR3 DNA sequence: TGTGCCAGCAGCCCGAAGACTAGCGGCGACAATGAGCAGTTCTTC. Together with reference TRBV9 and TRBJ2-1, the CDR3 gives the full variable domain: DSGVTQTPKHLITATGQRVTLRCSPRSGDLSVYWYQQSLDQGLQFLIQYYNGEERAKGNILERFSAQQFPDLHSELNLSSLELGDSALYFCASSPKTSGDNEQFFGPGTRLTVL.

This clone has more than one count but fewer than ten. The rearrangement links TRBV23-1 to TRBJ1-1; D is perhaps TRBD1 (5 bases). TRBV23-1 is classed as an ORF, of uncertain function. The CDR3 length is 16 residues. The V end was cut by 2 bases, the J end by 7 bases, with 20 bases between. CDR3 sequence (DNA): TGCGCCAGCAGTCAACACCGGGACTCAGAATCCAGTGAAGCTTTCTTT. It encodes CASSQHRDSESSEAFF.

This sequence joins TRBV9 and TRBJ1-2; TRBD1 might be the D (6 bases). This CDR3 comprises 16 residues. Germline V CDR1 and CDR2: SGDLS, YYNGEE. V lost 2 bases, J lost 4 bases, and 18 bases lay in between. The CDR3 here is CASSVLGGGLAYGYTF. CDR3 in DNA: TGTGCCAGCAGCGTCTTAGGGGGGGGGCTTGCCTATGGCTACACCTTC.

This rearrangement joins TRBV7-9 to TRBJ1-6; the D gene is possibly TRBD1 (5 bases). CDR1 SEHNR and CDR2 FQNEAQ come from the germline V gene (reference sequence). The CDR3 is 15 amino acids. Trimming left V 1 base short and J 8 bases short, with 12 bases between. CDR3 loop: CASSLVGARHSPLHF. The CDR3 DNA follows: TGTGCCAGCAGCTTAGTAGGGGCCAGGCATTCACCCCTCCACTTT.